Described below is a single T cell receptor beta chain sequence and its context. This clone has a single count. Its antigen remains unidentified. No clone much larger than this one lies a single base away; base qualities are absent. Sorted T cell subsets were CFSE-labeled and co-cultured for 4 to 5 days with allogeneic regulatory or mature dendritic cells at a 1:10 DC:T ratio. FACS was used to sort CD4+ or CD8+ cells into naive T cells (CD45RA+) and memory T cells (CD45RO+). The T cells used for TCR sequencing were obtained from two healthy control subjects. The Qiagen DNeasy Blood & Tissue Kit was used to extract genomic DNA. The sample comes from a study of regulatory dendritic cells for organ transplantation listed by TCRdb under 2017. Background on the whole study: To make regulatory dendritic cells, monocytes were cultured with vitamin D3 on days 0 and 4, plus IL-10 on day 4. On day 6, LPS was added to the DC cultures to test how the DCs responded to a strong maturation-inducing agent. Before and after allostimulation with regulatory or mature dendritic cells, TCRbeta repertoires were sequenced from sorted naive and memory CD4+ and CD8+ T cells.

A multiplexed two-step PCR with Vbeta-specific forward primers and Jbeta-specific reverse primers was used to amplify the TCRbeta CDR3 regions. TCRbeta libraries were sequenced on an Illumina instrument through the immunoSEQ service. As for the authors' bioinformatics: V, D and J genes were assigned using IMGT annotation, and counts were corrected for multiplex PCR bias using synthetic CDR3 analogues. In the immunoSEQ Analyzer, repertoire clonality was calculated as one minus normalized Shannon entropy. Fisher's exact test with Benjamini-Hochberg false discovery rate control was used to define clonal expansion, with two-tailed P<0.01. TCRdb retrieved this table from immuneACCESS and kept in-frame rearrangements only. Not all clones are present; in checked studies, unresolved V genes account for under half, and no reason is known for the remainder. The DNA was the basis for D and trimming; V, J and clone size are from that table. This sample lists some 13,000 clones; more than 70% were detected once. Of the sample, 0.9% to 1.2% falls within the top ten clones.

Results and caveats for the whole study, not just this receptor: Only a couple of subjects were sequenced, and the authors noted considerable between-individual heterogeneity in the alloreactive memory CD8+ T cell pool. Allostimulation expanded memory CD8+ clones in both subjects, but regulatory dendritic cells appeared to induce more limited expansion than mature dendritic cells. Among the resting subsets, memory CD8+ T cells contained the most alloreactive TCR clonotypes. Highly diverse repertoires were observed in naive CD4+ and CD8+ T cells, whereas lower diversity was observed in memory cells, and the most oligoclonal repertoires were found in memory CD8+ cells.

The sequenced sample consisted of naive CD8+ T cells from blood cultured with regulatory dendritic cells. Per the publication, the cell subset or site label means: CD45RA+ naive T cells. The clonotype comes from a human donor in good health.

The base sequence is TGTGCCAGCAGCTTAGTAGGTGGGGAGGAGACCCAGTACTTC. Translated, it reads CASSLVGGEETQYF. The V gene is TRBV7-9 and the J gene is TRBJ2-5, and TRBD2 may be the D gene, going by 5 matching bases. Deletion took 1 base off V and 5 bases off J, with a span of 11 bases between the germline ends. Spanning cysteine to phenylalanine, the CDR3 consists of 14 amino acids. The retained sequence is limited to the CDR3, 42 bases, with the frame set at the first base. Looking up the germline V gene (reference sequence) yields CDR1 SEHNR and CDR2 FQNEAQ.